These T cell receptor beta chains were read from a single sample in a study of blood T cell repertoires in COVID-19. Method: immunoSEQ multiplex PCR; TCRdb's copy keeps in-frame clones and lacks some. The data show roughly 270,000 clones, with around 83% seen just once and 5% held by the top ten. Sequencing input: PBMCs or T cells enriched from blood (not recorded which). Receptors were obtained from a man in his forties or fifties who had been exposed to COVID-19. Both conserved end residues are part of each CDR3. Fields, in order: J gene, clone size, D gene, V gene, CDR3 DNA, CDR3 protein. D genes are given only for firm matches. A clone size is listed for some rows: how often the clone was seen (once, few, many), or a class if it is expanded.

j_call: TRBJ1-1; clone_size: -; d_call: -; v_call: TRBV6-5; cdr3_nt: TGTGCCAGCAGTTCGGGGAGCCCCGGAGAAATATCTTTCTTT; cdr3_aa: CASSSGSPGEISFF
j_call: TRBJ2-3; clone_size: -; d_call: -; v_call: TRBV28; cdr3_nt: TGTGCCAGCAACCTTCTACAGGGATCCACAGATACGCAGTATTTT; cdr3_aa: CASNLLQGSTDTQYF
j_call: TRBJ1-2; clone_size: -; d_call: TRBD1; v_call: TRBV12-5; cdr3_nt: TGTGCTAGTGCCGACAGGGGGCTGGGTGGCTACACCTTC; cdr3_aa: CASADRGLGGYTF
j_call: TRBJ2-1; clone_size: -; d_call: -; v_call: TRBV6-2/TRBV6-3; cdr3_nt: TGTGCCAGCAGTTCCCTCTTCGGGAGCTACAATGAGCAGTTCTTC; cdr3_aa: CASSSLFGSYNEQFF
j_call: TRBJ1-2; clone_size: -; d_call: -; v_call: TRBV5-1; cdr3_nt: TGCGCCAGCAGCTTGGATGGACACGGTGTGGGGGGCTACACCTTC; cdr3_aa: CASSLDGHGVGGYTF
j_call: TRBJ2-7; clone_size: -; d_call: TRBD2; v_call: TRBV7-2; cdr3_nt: TGTGCCAGCAGCTCCCAAGACGGCGGGGGCTACGAGCAGTACTTC; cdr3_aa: CASSSQDGGGYEQYF
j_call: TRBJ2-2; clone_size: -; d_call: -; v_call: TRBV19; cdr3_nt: TGTGCCAGTAGTATAGGAGGGCCCGGGGAGCTGTTTTTT; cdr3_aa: CASSIGGPGELFF
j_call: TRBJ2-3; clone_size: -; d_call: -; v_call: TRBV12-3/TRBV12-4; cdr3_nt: TGTGCCAGCAGTTTGAACATTCGAGATACGCAGTATTTT; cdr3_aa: CASSLNIRDTQYF
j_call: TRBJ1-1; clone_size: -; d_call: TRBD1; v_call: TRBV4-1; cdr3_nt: TGCGCCAGCAGCCAACGACAGGGGGCCTCTTTGACTGAAGCTTTCTTT; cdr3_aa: CASSQRQGASLTEAFF
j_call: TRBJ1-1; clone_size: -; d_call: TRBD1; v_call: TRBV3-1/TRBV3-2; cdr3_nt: TGTGCCAGCAGCCCCCCCCGGACAGGGACGGCTTTCTTT; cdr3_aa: CASSPPRTGTAFF
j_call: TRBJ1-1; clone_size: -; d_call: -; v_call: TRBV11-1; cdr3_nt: TGTGCCAGCAGTAGGGGCATGAACACTGAAGCTTTCTTT; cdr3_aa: CASSRGMNTEAFF
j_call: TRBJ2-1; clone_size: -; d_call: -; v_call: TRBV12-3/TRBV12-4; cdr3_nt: TGTGCCAGCAGTTCAAGGGGGAATGAGCAGTTCTTC; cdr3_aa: CASSSRGNEQFF
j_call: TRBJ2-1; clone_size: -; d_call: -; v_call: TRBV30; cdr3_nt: TGTGCCTGGACACTACTCAAGGAGCAGTTCTTC; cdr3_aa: CAWTLLKEQFF
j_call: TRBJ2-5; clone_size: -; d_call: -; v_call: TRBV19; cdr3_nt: TGTGCCAGTAGTACAACTCAAGAGACCCAGTACTTC; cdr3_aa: CASSTTQETQYF
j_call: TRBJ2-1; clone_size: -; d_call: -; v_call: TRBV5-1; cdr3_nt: TGCGCCAGCAAGGTTGGGGGCCTCAATGAGCAGTTCTTC; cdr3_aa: CASKVGGLNEQFF
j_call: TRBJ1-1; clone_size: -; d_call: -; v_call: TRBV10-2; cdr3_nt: TGCGCCAGTTCAACCCTGCGGGGCGGAGGTTTTGAAGCTTTCTTT; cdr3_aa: CASSTLRGGGFEAFF
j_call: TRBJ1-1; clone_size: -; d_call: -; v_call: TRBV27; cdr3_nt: TGTGCCAGCAGTTGGGCAGAAAACACTGAAGCTTTCTTT; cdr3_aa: CASSWAENTEAFF
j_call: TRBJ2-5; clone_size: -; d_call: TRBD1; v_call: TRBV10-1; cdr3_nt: TGCGCCAGAAACAGGGGGCGAAAGACCCAGTACTTC; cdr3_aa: CARNRGRKTQYF
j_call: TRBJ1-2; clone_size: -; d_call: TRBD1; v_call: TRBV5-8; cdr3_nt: TGTGCCAGCCGCCGACAGGGAGACTATGGCTACACCTTC; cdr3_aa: CASRRQGDYGYTF
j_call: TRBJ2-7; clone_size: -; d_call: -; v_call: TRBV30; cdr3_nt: TGTGCCTCCTCCGGGGGGCACGCCTACGAGCAGTACTTC; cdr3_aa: CASSGGHAYEQYF
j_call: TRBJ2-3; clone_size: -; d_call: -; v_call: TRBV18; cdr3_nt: TGTGCCAGCTCACCACCCTACACAGATACGCAGTATTTT; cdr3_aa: CASSPPYTDTQYF
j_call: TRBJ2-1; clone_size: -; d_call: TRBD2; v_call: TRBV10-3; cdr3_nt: TGTGCCATCAGTGTACTAGCGGGATCCTACAATGAGCAGTTCTTC; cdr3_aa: CAISVLAGSYNEQFF
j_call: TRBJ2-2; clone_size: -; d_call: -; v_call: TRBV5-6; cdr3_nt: TGTGCCAGCAGCTTGGAAGGGAGTGCCACCGGGGAGCTGTTTTTT; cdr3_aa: CASSLEGSATGELFF
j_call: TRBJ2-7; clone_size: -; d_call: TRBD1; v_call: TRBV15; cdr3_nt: TGTGCCACAGCGCCGGACAGGGGAGGGGTAGAGCAGTACTTC; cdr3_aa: CATAPDRGGVEQYF
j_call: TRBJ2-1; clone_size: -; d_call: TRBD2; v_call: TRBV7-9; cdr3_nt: TGTGCCAGCAGCTCGCCAGCGGGAGGGAACAGGAACCACAATGAGCAGTTCTTC; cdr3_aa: CASSSPAGGNRNHNEQFF
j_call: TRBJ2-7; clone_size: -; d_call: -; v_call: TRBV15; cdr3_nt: TGTGCCACCAGCAGAGCGGACGAGCAGTACTTC; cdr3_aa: CATSRADEQYF
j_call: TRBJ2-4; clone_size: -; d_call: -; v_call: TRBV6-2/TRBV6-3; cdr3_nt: TGTGCCAGCAGTTACCGACCTGGGACGGGAGAGGACATTCAGTACTTC; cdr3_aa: CASSYRPGTGEDIQYF
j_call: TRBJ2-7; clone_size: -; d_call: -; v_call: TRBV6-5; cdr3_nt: TGTGCCAGCAGTTACATTACTACAGGGAACGAGCAGTACTTC; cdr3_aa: CASSYITTGNEQYF
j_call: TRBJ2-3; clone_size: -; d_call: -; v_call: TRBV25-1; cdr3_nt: TGTGCCAGCAGTCTCGGCGGTGGGCAGTATTTT; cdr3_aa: CASSLGGGQYF
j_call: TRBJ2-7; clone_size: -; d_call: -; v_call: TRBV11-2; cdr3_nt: TGTGCCAGCAGCTCGTATCGGGACTCCCTAAACTACGAGCAGTACTTC; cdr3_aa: CASSSYRDSLNYEQYF
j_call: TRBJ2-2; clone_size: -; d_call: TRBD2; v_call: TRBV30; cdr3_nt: TGTGCCTGGAGTGCGGGAGGGCCCGGGTCCGGGGAGCTGTTTTTT; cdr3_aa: CAWSAGGPGSGELFF
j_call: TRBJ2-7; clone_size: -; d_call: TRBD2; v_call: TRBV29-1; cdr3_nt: TGCAGCGTAAGAGGGGAGGGCCTCAACGAGCAGTACTTC; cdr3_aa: CSVRGEGLNEQYF
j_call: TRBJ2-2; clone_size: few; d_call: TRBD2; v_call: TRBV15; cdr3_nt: TGTGCCACCAGCGGCACGAGCGGGAGTAGGGCCGGGGAGCTGTTTTTT; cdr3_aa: CATSGTSGSRAGELFF
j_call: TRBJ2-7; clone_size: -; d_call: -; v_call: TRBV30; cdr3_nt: TGTGCCTGGGACTACAGGGTTGGTTACGAGCAGTACTTC; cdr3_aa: CAWDYRVGYEQYF
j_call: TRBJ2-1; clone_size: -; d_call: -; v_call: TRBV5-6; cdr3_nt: TGTGCCAGCAGCTTGGGACTCACCTCGAATGAGCAGTTCTTC; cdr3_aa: CASSLGLTSNEQFF